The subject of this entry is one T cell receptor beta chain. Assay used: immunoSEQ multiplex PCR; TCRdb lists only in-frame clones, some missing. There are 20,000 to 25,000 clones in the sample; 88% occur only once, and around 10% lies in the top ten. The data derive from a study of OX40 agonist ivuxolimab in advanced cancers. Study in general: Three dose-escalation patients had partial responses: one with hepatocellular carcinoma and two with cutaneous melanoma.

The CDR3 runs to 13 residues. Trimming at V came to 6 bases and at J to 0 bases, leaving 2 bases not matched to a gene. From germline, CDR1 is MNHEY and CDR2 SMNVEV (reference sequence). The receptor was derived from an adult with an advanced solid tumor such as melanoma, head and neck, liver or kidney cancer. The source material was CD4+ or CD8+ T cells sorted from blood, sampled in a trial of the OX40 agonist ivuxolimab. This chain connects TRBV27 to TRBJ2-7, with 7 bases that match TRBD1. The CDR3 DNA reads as TGTGCCAGCAGGGACAGGAGCTCCTACGAGCAGTACTTC. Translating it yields CASRDRSSYEQYF.